The 24 T cell receptor beta chains below were found in one sample sequenced in a study of CD8 T cells in ankylosing spondylitis. MiXCR, applied by TCRdb to the 5' RACE reads, yields one record per CDR3 protein. The sample lists 200,000 or so distinct CDR3 sequences, roughly 18% occurring once. The sample was blood, either unsorted or a sorted T cell fraction (not recorded which). These receptors originate from a male donor aged 5-30 years with ankylosing spondylitis or in good health (not recorded which).

This clonotype was recorded many times. The genes are TRBV5-1 and TRBJ2-7, with a tentative D call TRBD1 (6 bases). Between the trimmed V and J ends, which lost 0 bases and 3 bases, there was a span of 16 bases. The CDR3 consists of 16 residues. Germline values: CDR1 SGHRS, CDR2 YFSETQ. CDR3 region: CASSLGLGAALYEQYF. The CDR3 DNA reads as TGCGCCAGCAGCTTGGGTTTGGGGGCAGCTCTCTACGAGCAGTACTTC. The variable domain in full, completed from reference TRBV5-1 and TRBJ2-7, reads KAGVTQTPRYLIKTRGQQVTLSCSPISGHRSVSWYQQTPGQGLQFLFEYFSETQRNKGNFPGRFSGRQFSNSRSEMNVSTLELGDSALYLCASSLGLGAALYEQYFGPGTRLTVT.

This clonotype has just a few counts. The chain uses TRBV7-9 and TRBJ2-7; 10 bases fit TRBD2. Per the germline V gene, CDR1 is SEHNR and CDR2 is FQNEAQ (reference sequence). The CDR3 extends over 16 amino acids. V dropped 4 bases and J dropped 2; count of bases not matched to a gene: 8. CDR3 bases: TGTGCCAGCAGCTCACCCGGGACTAGCGCTACCTACGAGCAGTACTTC. Amino acids: CASSSPGTSATYEQYF.

This clonotype occurred many times. The chain uses TRBV19 and TRBJ2-7; D uncertain. Germline loops: CDR1 LNHDA, CDR2 SQIVND (reference sequence). V lost 0 bases to trimming and J lost 0 bases, with 6 bases between them. This CDR3 spans 14 amino acids. The CDR3 is CASSIDIYSYEQYF. The CDR3 coding sequence is TGTGCCAGTAGTATAGATATTTACTCCTACGAGCAGTACTTC.

This clonotype was detected a few times. The CDR3 spells CSVYAGTTYYGNEQFF. In DNA, the CDR3 is TGCAGCGTCTACGCAGGGACTACCTACTATGGCAATGAGCAGTTCTTC. The chain employs TRBV29-1 and TRBJ2-1, with TRBD2 matching 7 bases. Trimming cost V 6 bases and J 6 bases; bases outside gene matches: 17. Germline assignment: CDR1 SQVTM and CDR2 ANQGSEA. This CDR3 region has 16 residues.

This clonotype was picked up many times. V gene TRBV27 combines with J gene TRBJ1-3; TRBD1 might be the D (5 bases). Trimming took off 7 bases at V and 0 bases at J, with 16 bases between the two ends. The CDR3 spans 16 residues. The germline V gene has CDR1 MNHEY and CDR2 SMNVEV (reference sequence). This chain's CDR3 is CASNPTGLNSGNTIYF. Written as DNA, the CDR3 is TGTGCCAGCAACCCTACGGGACTCAACTCTGGAAACACCATATATTTT.

The chain is built from TRBV20-1 and TRBJ2-2; TRBD1 is a possible D gene (6 bases). CDR1 and CDR2 from the germline V gene are DFQATT and SNEGSKA (reference sequence). V lost 2 bases and J 3 bases, leaving 16 bases between the germline ends. The CDR3 covers 16 residues. CDR3 sequence: CSARFWGQGDTGELFF. DNA of the CDR3: TGCAGTGCTAGATTCTGGGGACAAGGGGACACCGGGGAGCTGTTTTTT.

In its sample, this clonotype was seen many times. This chain uses TRBV20-1 with TRBJ2-1, with TRBD2 matching over 11 bases. CDR1 DFQATT and CDR2 SNEGSKA come from the germline V gene (reference sequence). With 6 bases clipped from V and 4 bases from J, the junction kept 2 bases outside the gene matches. The CDR3 is made up of 13 amino acids. The CDR3 sequence: CSAGTSGYNEQFF. CDR3 sequence (DNA): TGCAGTGCCGGGACTAGCGGTTACAATGAGCAGTTCTTC.

The table lists this clonotype with many counts. The V gene is TRBV6-5, the J gene TRBJ2-5, with 9 positions matching TRBD1. Germline CDR1 MNHEY, CDR2 SVGAGI. CDR3 size: 14 residues. Trimming took 6 bases from V and 5 from J; bases not matched to a gene: 7. For the CDR3, the DNA is TGTGCCAGCAGCCGGACAGGGGCGAGGGAGACCCAGTACTTC. Translation gives CASSRTGARETQYF.

There are a few counts of this clonotype. V usage is TRBV4-1 and J usage is TRBJ1-1; the D is unclear. V lost 4 bases and J lost 1, with 13 bases in between. The germline gives CDR1 MGHRA, CDR2 YSYEKL. The CDR3 is 15 residues long. The CDR3 sequence is CASSPSMRQNTEAFF. The CDR3 DNA is TGCGCCAGCAGCCCAAGTATGAGACAGAACACTGAAGCTTTCTTT.

This clonotype showed up many times. The CDR3 sequence: CASSYRNVAYGYTF. CDR3 DNA sequence: TGTGCCAGCAGTTACCGTAACGTTGCCTATGGCTACACCTTC. The V gene is TRBV6-5, the J gene TRBJ1-2; D call uncertain. Deletions cut 2 bases from V and 4 bases from J, with 11 bases between. Per germline, CDR1 MNHEY and CDR2 SVGAGI. The CDR3 has 14 residues.

This clonotype was seen repeatedly, ten times or more. This sequence joins TRBV30 and TRBJ1-1, with 8 bases identical to TRBD1. Germline trimming cut 6 bases from V and 1 base from J; bases unmatched to any gene: 4. CDR1 GTSNPN and CDR2 SVGIG come from the germline V gene (reference sequence). The CDR3 runs to 13 residues. The CDR3 loop reads CACQGARNTEAFF. The CDR3, as DNA: TGTGCCTGTCAGGGGGCAAGGAACACTGAAGCTTTCTTT.

Many counts were recorded for this clonotype. The rearrangement joins TRBV12-3 or TRBV12-4 to TRBJ2-4; D call uncertain. V lost 3 bases to trimming and J lost 7 bases, with 4 bases between them. The CDR3 is made up of 11 amino acids. The CDR3 sequence is CASSLANIQYF. The CDR3 DNA reads as TGTGCCAGCAGTTTGGCCAACATTCAGTACTTC.

The rearrangement joins TRBV4-3 to TRBJ1-5; D not certain. Trimming took off 0 bases at V and 5 bases at J, with 11 bases between the two ends. Germline loops: CDR1 LGHNA, CDR2 YSLEER. The CDR3 runs to 15 residues. CDR3 bases: TGCGCCAGCAGCCAAGAAAATTCTCTCTATCAGCCCCAGCATTTT. Amino acids: CASSQENSLYQPQHF.

This clonotype was recorded at least ten times. V is TRBV5-1 and J is TRBJ2-5; 8 nucleotides line up with TRBD2. J was trimmed by 6 bases and V by 3 bases; bases with no gene match: 13. CDR1 is SGHRS and CDR2 is YFSETQ in the germline V gene. The CDR3 length is 16 residues. The CDR3 reads CASSYSTISGMQTQYF. CDR3 sequence (DNA): TGCGCCAGCAGCTATTCCACAATTAGCGGGATGCAGACCCAGTACTTC.

In this sample, this clonotype turned up many times. The CDR3 DNA is TGCAGTGTGCTCCCCCGGTTTGACCAAGAGACCCAGTACTTC. Translating it yields CSVLPRFDQETQYF. The chain is built from TRBV20-1 and TRBJ2-5, with no clear D. This CDR3 spans 14 amino acids. V shed 7 bases and J shed 0 bases, with 15 bases lying between them. Germline V gene lookup returns CDR1 DFQATT and CDR2 SNEGSKA (reference sequence).

This clonotype was counted a few times. The chain couples TRBV29-1 to TRBJ2-7, with TRBD1 identical over 9 bases. V lost 7 bases to trimming and J lost 1 base; unmatched junction nucleotides: 2. The CDR3 length is 12 residues. Germline lookup yields CDR1 SQVTM and CDR2 ANQGSEA. Written as DNA, the CDR3 is TGCAGCGGGGGACAGGGTTCCTACGAGCAGTACTTC. Translated: CSGGQGSYEQYF.

This clonotype occurred many times. V is TRBV6-2 or TRBV6-3 and J is TRBJ2-3, with TRBD2 identical over 12 bases. Germline V gene lookup returns CDR1 MNHEY and CDR2 SVGEGT. After removal of 4 bases from V and 5 bases from J, the junction contained 7 bases not matched to a gene. CDR3 length: 16 amino acids. CDR3 amino acids: CASSSLAGGPGDTQYF. CDR3 coding DNA: TGTGCCAGCAGTTCCCTAGCGGGAGGGCCCGGAGATACGCAGTATTTT.

This clonotype occurred a few times. V usage is TRBV5-1 and J usage is TRBJ2-3, with TRBD1 matching 9 bases. V shed 0 bases, J shed 4 bases, and the junction held 6 bases outside the gene matches. The CDR3 loop spans 16 amino acids. Germline V gene data show CDR1 as SGHRS and CDR2 as YFSETQ. Here the CDR3 DNA reads TGCGCCAGCAGCTTGGATGGGACAGGGCCCGCAGATACGCAGTATTTT. It specifies CASSLDGTGPADTQYF.

This clonotype was recorded at least ten times. V usage is TRBV7-8 and J usage is TRBJ2-3; tentative D call: TRBD1 (5 bases). CDR1 and CDR2 (germline): SGHVS, FQNEAQ. The CDR3 is 16 residues long. Trimming pared 1 base from V and 0 bases from J, leaving 11 bases between. CDR3 sequence reads: CASSLGQGQSTDTQYF. CDR3 DNA sequence: TGTGCCAGCAGCTTAGGTCAGGGCCAAAGCACAGATACGCAGTATTTT.

This clonotype was counted many times. The CDR3 here is CASSPRTGGDTF. The CDR3 region has the DNA TGTGCCAGCAGTCCAAGGACAGGGGGGGACACCTTC. The rearrangement joins TRBV12-3 or TRBV12-4 to TRBJ1-2; 10 bases map to TRBD1. This CDR3 is 12 amino acids long. The trim removed 5 bases at V and 12 bases at J, leaving 6 bases unmatched.

This clonotype has ten or more counts. The chain recombines TRBV5-5 with TRBJ1-4; the D is unclear. The V gene's germline CDR1 is SGHKS and CDR2 YYEKEE (reference sequence). The V end was cut by 0 bases, the J end by 13 bases, with 13 bases between. The length of the CDR3 is 13 residues. The CDR3 DNA sequence: TGTGCCAGCAGCTTGGCGGCGGAAGGAAGACTGTTTTTT. Its protein product is CASSLAAEGRLFF.

The sample holds many counts of this clonotype. The rearrangement uses TRBV27 and TRBJ2-1, with a tentative D call TRBD2 (6 bases). The CDR3 is 14 amino acids. Between the trimmed V and J ends, which lost 2 bases and 5 bases, there was a span of 10 bases. CDR1 is MNHEY and CDR2 is SMNVEV in the germline V gene (reference sequence). The chain's CDR3 is CASSLAGFNNEQFF. Here the CDR3 DNA reads TGTGCCAGCAGTTTAGCGGGATTTAACAATGAGCAGTTCTTC.

This clonotype was observed at least ten times. The chain carries TRBV15 and TRBJ2-4; tentative D call: TRBD2 (7 bases). Trimming cost V 1 base and J 6 bases, with 10 bases left between them. Germline CDR1 LNHNV, CDR2 YYDKDF (reference sequence). This CDR3 is built from 14 residues. CDR3 nucleotide sequence: TGTGCCACCAGCAGAGTTCGGGGGGCAAACATTCAGTACTTC. Its protein is CATSRVRGANIQYF.

The rearrangement uses TRBV3-1 and TRBJ2-7, with TRBD2 matching over 7 bases. This CDR3 region has 21 residues. Germline V gene data show CDR1 as LGHDT and CDR2 as YNNKEL (reference sequence). After removal of 4 bases from V and 3 bases from J, the junction contained 27 bases not matched to a gene. The CDR3 here is CASSLSMNPVSGAGSLYEQYF. DNA of the CDR3: TGTGCCAGCAGCCTATCAATGAACCCCGTGAGTGGAGCGGGATCTCTCTACGAGCAGTACTTC.